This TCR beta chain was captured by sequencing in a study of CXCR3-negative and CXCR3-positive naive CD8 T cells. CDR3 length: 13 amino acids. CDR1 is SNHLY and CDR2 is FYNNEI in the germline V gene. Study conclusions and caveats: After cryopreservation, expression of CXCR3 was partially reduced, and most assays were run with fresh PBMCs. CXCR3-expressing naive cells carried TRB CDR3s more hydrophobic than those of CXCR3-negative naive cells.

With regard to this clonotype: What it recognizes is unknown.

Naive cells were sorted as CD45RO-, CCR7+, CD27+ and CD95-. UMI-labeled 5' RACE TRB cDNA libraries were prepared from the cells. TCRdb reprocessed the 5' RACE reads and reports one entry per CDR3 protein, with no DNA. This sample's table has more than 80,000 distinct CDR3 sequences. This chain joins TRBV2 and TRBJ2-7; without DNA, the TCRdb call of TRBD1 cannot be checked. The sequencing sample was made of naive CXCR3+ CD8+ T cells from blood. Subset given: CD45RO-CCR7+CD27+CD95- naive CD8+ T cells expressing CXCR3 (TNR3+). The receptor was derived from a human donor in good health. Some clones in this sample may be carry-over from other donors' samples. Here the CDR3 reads CASSSTGHYEQYF.